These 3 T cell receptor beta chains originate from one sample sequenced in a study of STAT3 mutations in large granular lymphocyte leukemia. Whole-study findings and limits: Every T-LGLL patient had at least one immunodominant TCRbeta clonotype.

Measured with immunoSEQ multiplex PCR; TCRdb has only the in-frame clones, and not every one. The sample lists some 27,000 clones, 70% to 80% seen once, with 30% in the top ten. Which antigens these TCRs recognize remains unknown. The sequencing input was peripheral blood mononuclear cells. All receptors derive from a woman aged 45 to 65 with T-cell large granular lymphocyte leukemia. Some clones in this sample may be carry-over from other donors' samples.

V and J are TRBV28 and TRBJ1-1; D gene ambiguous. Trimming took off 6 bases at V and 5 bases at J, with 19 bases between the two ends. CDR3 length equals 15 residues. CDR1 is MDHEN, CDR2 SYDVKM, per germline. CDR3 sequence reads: CASSLPGKVKTEAFF. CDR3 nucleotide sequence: TGTGCCAGCAGCCTACCCGGGAAGGTAAAGACTGAAGCTTTCTTT.

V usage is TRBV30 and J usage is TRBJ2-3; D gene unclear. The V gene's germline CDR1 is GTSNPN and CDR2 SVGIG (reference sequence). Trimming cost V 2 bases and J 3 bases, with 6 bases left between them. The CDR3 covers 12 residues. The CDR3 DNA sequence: TGTGCCTGGAGTAGGGATACAGATACGCAGTATTTT. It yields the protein CAWSRDTDTQYF.

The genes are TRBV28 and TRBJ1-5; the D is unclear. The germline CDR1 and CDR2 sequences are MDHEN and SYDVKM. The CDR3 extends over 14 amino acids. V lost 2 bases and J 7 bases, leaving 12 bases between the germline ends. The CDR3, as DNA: TGTGCCAGCAGTTTAAGGGCGCGGAACCAGCCCCAGCATTTT. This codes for CASSLRARNQPQHF.